These T cell receptor beta chains were read from a single sample in a study of cytomegalovirus exposure and HLA in healthy donors. The repertoire was sequenced with immunoSEQ multiplex PCR; TCRdb's copy has only in-frame clones and lacks some. This table holds 150,000 to 200,000 clones, approximately 72% found once. The sequenced material came from PBMCs. Source of these receptors: a man aged 45 to 65 in good health and CMV-seronegative. Both conserved end residues are part of each CDR3. The D gene is left open where the match is weak. Size is omitted from some rows. Given values are once, few, many or a class for expanded clones.

J: TRBJ1-1
D: .
length: 13
size: .
V: TRBV5-4
DNA: TGTGCCAGCAGCTTGGACCCGGGGACTGAAGCTTTCTTT
CDR3: CASSLDPGTEAFF

J: TRBJ1-3
D: .
length: 15
size: .
V: TRBV6-6
DNA: TGTGCCAGCAGCAAACAGGAGCACTCTGGAAACACCATATATTTT
CDR3: CASSKQEHSGNTIYF

J: TRBJ2-5
D: .
length: 14
size: .
V: TRBV6-4
DNA: TGTGCCGGCAGCCCGTCAGGGGACCAAGAGACCCAGTACTTC
CDR3: CAGSPSGDQETQYF

J: TRBJ1-1
D: TRBD1
length: 14
size: .
V: TRBV13
DNA: TGTGCCAGCAGCTTGGACAGGGTAAACACTGAAGCTTTCTTT
CDR3: CASSLDRVNTEAFF

J: TRBJ1-4
D: .
length: 15
size: once
V: TRBV4-1
DNA: TGCGCCAGCAGCCAACCACCACAGGGAAGTGAAAAACTGTTTTTT
CDR3: CASSQPPQGSEKLFF

J: TRBJ1-1
D: TRBD1
length: 15
size: .
V: TRBV4-1
DNA: TGCGCCAGCAGCCATTTTACAGGGGAGAGCCCTGAAGCTTTCTTT
CDR3: CASSHFTGESPEAFF

J: TRBJ1-3
D: TRBD1
length: 14
size: few
V: TRBV7-6
DNA: TGTGCCAGCAGCTCCCGGGACAGGGGAAACACCATATATTTT
CDR3: CASSSRDRGNTIYF

J: TRBJ2-7
D: .
length: 15
size: .
V: TRBV12-5
DNA: TGTGCTAGTGGTTTGGTACGAAGCAGGATCCACGAGCAGTACTTC
CDR3: CASGLVRSRIHEQYF

J: TRBJ2-3
D: .
length: 14
size: few
V: TRBV18
DNA: TGTGCCAGCTCACGCGACAGTACCACAGATACGCAGTATTTT
CDR3: CASSRDSTTDTQYF

J: TRBJ1-5
D: .
length: 15
size: .
V: TRBV7-8
DNA: TGTGCCAGCAGCTTCAACAGGGATAGCAATCAGCCCCAGCATTTT
CDR3: CASSFNRDSNQPQHF

J: TRBJ2-2
D: .
length: 14
size: .
V: TRBV25-1
DNA: TGTGCCACACATTCACAGTCGAACACCGGGGAGCTGTTTTTT
CDR3: CATHSQSNTGELFF

J: TRBJ2-7
D: TRBD2
length: 15
size: once
V: TRBV2
DNA: TGTGCCAGCAGGCGCGGGGGGCACCTGTTCTACGAGCAGTACTTC
CDR3: CASRRGGHLFYEQYF

J: TRBJ2-1
D: .
length: 13
size: .
V: TRBV23-1
DNA: TGCGCCAGCCTGTGGGGGGCCTACAATGAGCAGTTCTTC
CDR3: CASLWGAYNEQFF

J: TRBJ1-1
D: .
length: 16
size: .
V: TRBV4-2
DNA: TGTGCCAGCAGCCAAGATACCCGGGACACAAGATCAGGGGCTTTCTTT
CDR3: CASSQDTRDTRSGAFF

J: TRBJ1-1
D: .
length: 15
size: .
V: TRBV5-5
DNA: TGTGCCAGCAGCTTGCTCCCAAGGGGCGGCACTGAAGCTTTCTTT
CDR3: CASSLLPRGGTEAFF

J: TRBJ2-1
D: TRBD1
length: 16
size: few
V: TRBV2
DNA: TGTGCCAGCAGTGCCCGGGACAGGGGGGCCTACAATGAGCAGTTCTTC
CDR3: CASSARDRGAYNEQFF

J: TRBJ1-2
D: .
length: 14
size: few
V: TRBV11-2
DNA: TGTGCCAGCAGCTTAGAGACAGGCTCCTATGGCTACACCTTC
CDR3: CASSLETGSYGYTF

J: TRBJ1-2
D: TRBD1
length: 16
size: .
V: TRBV6-5
DNA: TGTGCCAGCAGTTACAGGCAGGGGGCTTTTAACTATGGCTACACCTTC
CDR3: CASSYRQGAFNYGYTF

J: TRBJ1-5
D: .
length: 18
size: .
V: TRBV4-1
DNA: TGCGCCAGCAGCCAAGGTCAGGGAACCTCGTTTAGCAATCAGCCCCAGCATTTT
CDR3: CASSQGQGTSFSNQPQHF

J: TRBJ1-4
D: .
length: 14
size: .
V: TRBV4-1
DNA: TGCGCCAGCAGCCAAGTCTTGAGCTTTGAAAAACTGTTTTTT
CDR3: CASSQVLSFEKLFF

J: TRBJ2-1
D: TRBD1
length: 16
size: .
V: TRBV23-1
DNA: TGCGCCAGCAGTCAACACAGGGGGAAAACCTACAATGAGCAGTTCTTC
CDR3: CASSQHRGKTYNEQFF

J: TRBJ2-7
D: TRBD2
length: 14
size: .
V: TRBV27
DNA: TGTGCCAGCAGTTTACTGAGCGGGGGAAACGAGCAGTACTTC
CDR3: CASSLLSGGNEQYF

J: TRBJ2-5
D: TRBD2
length: 19
size: .
V: TRBV15
DNA: TGTGCCACCAGCAGAGGAGGGGAAGGAGCGGGGGGCCGATGGGAGACCCAGTACTTC
CDR3: CATSRGGEGAGGRWETQYF

J: TRBJ2-3
D: .
length: 15
size: .
V: TRBV7-8
DNA: TGTGCCAGCAGCTTAGCGCAGGGTGGGACAGATACGCAGTATTTT
CDR3: CASSLAQGGTDTQYF

J: TRBJ2-5
D: TRBD2
length: 16
size: once
V: TRBV4-1
DNA: TGCGCCAGCAGCCGCCAGGGACTAGCGGGCGGAGAGACCCAGTACTTC
CDR3: CASSRQGLAGGETQYF

J: TRBJ1-4
D: TRBD1
length: 15
size: few
V: TRBV7-9
DNA: TGTGCCAGCAGCTTAGGTTGGGCAGGGGGCGAAAAACTGTTTTTT
CDR3: CASSLGWAGGEKLFF

J: TRBJ2-4
D: .
length: 19
size: .
V: TRBV7-8
DNA: TGTGCCAGCTCCCTCAGGGGGGCGGGGGGTCCACTAGCCAAAAACATTCAGTACTTC
CDR3: CASSLRGAGGPLAKNIQYF

J: TRBJ2-1
D: .
length: 17
size: .
V: TRBV7-9
DNA: TGTGCCAGCAGCCCCGCCGACGGGGGAAAAAGGGACAATGAGCAGTTCTTC
CDR3: CASSPADGGKRDNEQFF

J: TRBJ1-1
D: .
length: 12
size: .
V: TRBV29-1
DNA: TGCAGCGCCTATGATGAGGGCACTGAAGCTTTCTTT
CDR3: CSAYDEGTEAFF

J: TRBJ2-1
D: TRBD2
length: 17
size: few
V: TRBV7-2
DNA: TGTGCCAGCAGCTTAGCGTCGAGCGGGGGCGCCTACAATGAGCAGTTCTTC
CDR3: CASSLASSGGAYNEQFF

J: TRBJ2-3
D: .
length: 16
size: .
V: TRBV6-1
DNA: TGTGCCAGCAGTGAATCATTGCAGGCTAGCACAGATACGCAGTATTTT
CDR3: CASSESLQASTDTQYF

J: TRBJ1-1
D: TRBD1
length: 11
size: .
V: TRBV6-1
DNA: TGCGGGACAGACAGGGCCACTGAAGCTTTCTTT
CDR3: CGTDRATEAFF

J: TRBJ2-7
D: .
length: 13
size: .
V: TRBV23-1
DNA: TGCGCCAGCAGTCCCAGGGGTTTCTACGAGCAGTACTTC
CDR3: CASSPRGFYEQYF

J: TRBJ1-5
D: .
length: 17
size: .
V: TRBV4-1
DNA: TGCGCCAGCAGCCGAAATTCGGTCGGAGTTAGCAATCAGCCCCAGCATTTT
CDR3: CASSRNSVGVSNQPQHF

J: TRBJ1-6
D: .
length: 16
size: .
V: TRBV7-2
DNA: TGTGCCAGCAGCTTATCGGGGGGCTCCTATAATTCACCCCTCCACTTT
CDR3: CASSLSGGSYNSPLHF

J: TRBJ1-2
D: .
length: 16
size: .
V: TRBV5-6
DNA: TGTGCCAGCAGCTTGGCCGGGGGGACGCTACTGGATGGCTACACCTTC
CDR3: CASSLAGGTLLDGYTF

J: TRBJ2-7
D: TRBD2
length: 17
size: few
V: TRBV5-1
DNA: TGCGCCAGCAGCTTTCCCGGGACTAGCGGAACTTCCTACGAGCAGTACTTC
CDR3: CASSFPGTSGTSYEQYF

J: TRBJ2-3
D: TRBD2
length: 15
size: .
V: TRBV27
DNA: TGTGCCAGCAGTTCATTAGCGGGAAGCACAGATACGCAGTATTTT
CDR3: CASSSLAGSTDTQYF

J: TRBJ2-6
D: TRBD2
length: 16
size: .
V: TRBV6-1
DNA: TGTGCCAGCAGTGAAGACGCGGGGGCTGGGGCCAACGTCCTGACTTTC
CDR3: CASSEDAGAGANVLTF

J: TRBJ2-7
D: .
length: 15
size: .
V: TRBV6-1
DNA: TGTGCCAGCAGTGAAAGGGCAGGGAATCGCCACGAGCAGTACTTC
CDR3: CASSERAGNRHEQYF